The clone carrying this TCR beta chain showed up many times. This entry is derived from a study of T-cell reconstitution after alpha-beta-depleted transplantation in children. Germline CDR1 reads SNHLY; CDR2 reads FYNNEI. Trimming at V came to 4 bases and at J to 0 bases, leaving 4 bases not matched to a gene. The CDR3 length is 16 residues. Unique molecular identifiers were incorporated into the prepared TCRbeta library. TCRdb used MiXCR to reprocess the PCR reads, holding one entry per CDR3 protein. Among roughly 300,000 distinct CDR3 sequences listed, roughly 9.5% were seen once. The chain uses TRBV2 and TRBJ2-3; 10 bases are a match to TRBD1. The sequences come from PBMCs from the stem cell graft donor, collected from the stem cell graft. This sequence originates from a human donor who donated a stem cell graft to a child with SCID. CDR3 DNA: TGTGCCAGCAGTGGGACAGGGGGTAAAAGCACAGATACGCAGTATTTT. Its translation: CASSGTGGKSTDTQYF. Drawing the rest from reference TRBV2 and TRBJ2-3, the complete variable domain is EPEVTQTPSHQVTQMGQEVILRCVPISNHLYFYWYRQILGQKVEFLVSFYNNEISEKSEIFDDQFSVERPDGSNFTLKIRSTKLEDSAMYFCASSGTGGKSTDTQYFGPGTRLTVL.